The 32 T cell receptor beta chains listed next were all sequenced from one sample in a study of T cell changes during pregnancy in multiple sclerosis. Profiling relied on immunoSEQ multiplex PCR, and the TCRdb table lists in-frame clones only, not all of them. Of about 59,000 clones in the sample, about 94% were seen once. The source was CD8+ T cells from peripheral blood mononuclear cells, collected after pregnancy. Source of these receptors: a female donor with multiple sclerosis, enrolled in a pregnancy study.

The chain recombines TRBV5-1 with TRBJ2-7; D may be TRBD2 (7 bases). The CDR3 runs 16 residues. Trimming stripped 3 bases from V and 1 base from J, with 17 bases between. From germline, CDR1 is SGHRS and CDR2 YFSETQ. CDR3 in amino acids: CASSSARGLLSYEQYF. In nucleotides, the CDR3 is TGCGCCAGCAGCTCCGCGCGGGGGCTACTATCCTACGAGCAGTACTTC. Based on the CDR3 plus reference TRBV5-1 and TRBJ2-7, the full variable domain is KAGVTQTPRYLIKTRGQQVTLSCSPISGHRSVSWYQQTPGQGLQFLFEYFSETQRNKGNFPGRFSGRQFSNSRSEMNVSTLELGDSALYLCASSSARGLLSYEQYFGPGTRLTVT.

V gene TRBV28 combines with J gene TRBJ2-3, with unresolved D. Looked up from germline, CDR1 is MDHEN and CDR2 is SYDVKM. The CDR3 loop spans 12 amino acids. Trimming cost V 6 bases and J 2 bases, with 6 bases left between them. The CDR3 DNA reads as TGTGCCAGCAGGTCAGTCACAGATACGCAGTATTTT. It yields the protein CASRSVTDTQYF.

V usage is TRBV2 and J usage is TRBJ2-7; 8 nucleotides align to TRBD2. The CDR3 runs to 15 residues. The germline V gene encodes CDR1 SNHLY and CDR2 FYNNEI. J gave up 2 bases and V 1 base, and 4 bases lay outside the gene matches. The CDR3, as DNA: TGTGCCAGCAGTGAAGTCGGACTAGCCACCTACGAGCAGTACTTC. It translates to CASSEVGLATYEQYF.

V gene TRBV9 combines with J gene TRBJ2-1; weak D call: TRBD2 (5 bases). The germline V and J ends were trimmed by 3 bases and 8 bases, with 21 bases remaining between them. Germline-derived CDR1 and CDR2 are SGDLS and YYNGEE. CDR3 length: 16 residues. Here the CDR3 reads CASSESSGSPRDEQFF. CDR3 sequence (DNA): TGTGCCAGCAGCGAATCCAGCGGTTCCCCCCGGGATGAGCAGTTCTTC.

The chain couples TRBV27 to TRBJ2-2; D is unresolved. Per germline, CDR1 MNHEY and CDR2 SMNVEV (reference sequence). This CDR3 contains 13 residues. Trimming pared 2 bases from V and 4 bases from J, leaving 5 bases between. CDR3 DNA sequence: TGTGCCAGCAGTTTACTCGGCACCGGGGAGCTGTTTTTT. It specifies CASSLLGTGELFF.

This clone has a single count. The V gene is TRBV4-2, the J gene TRBJ2-3; D possibly corresponds to TRBD2 (6 bases). The CDR3 consists of 14 residues. Germline V CDR1 and CDR2: LGHNA, YNFKEQ. V lost 4 bases and J lost 3, with 11 bases in between. The CDR3 region has the DNA TGTGCCAGCAGCCCTCCGGCGGGAACAGATACGCAGTATTTT. Its translation: CASSPPAGTDTQYF.

About this clone itself: Other DNA variants within this sample encode the same CDR3. The chain has TRBV5-1 and TRBJ2-5; D uncertain. Trimming shortened V by 0 bases and J by 3 bases, and 6 bases separated the two germline ends. Germline CDR1 and CDR2: SGHRS and YFSETQ. The CDR3 runs to 13 residues. CDR3 region: CASSLAEEETQYF. In DNA form, the CDR3 reads TGCGCCAGCAGCTTGGCCGAGGAAGAGACCCAGTACTTC.

V gene TRBV10-1 combines with J gene TRBJ2-2; possible D gene TRBD1, 6 bases. V was cut by 4 bases and J by 3 bases, with 18 bases left in between. Germline CDR1 WNHNN, CDR2 SYGVQD (reference sequence). The CDR3 runs 17 residues. The CDR3 nucleotides read TGCGCCAGCAGTGTCGGTCCGAGGGGGAAGGACACCGGGGAGCTGTTTTTT. This gives the protein CASSVGPRGKDTGELFF.

V gene TRBV4-1 combines with J gene TRBJ1-5; TRBD1 aligns across 8 bases. The CDR3 runs to 15 residues. The germline CDR1 and CDR2 sequences are MGHRA and YSYEKL. The V segment lost 1 base and the J segment 6 bases; nucleotides outside the gene matches: 5. The CDR3 DNA reads TGCGCCAGCAGCCAAGTGACAGGGGTATTTCAGCCCCAGCATTTT. It translates to CASSQVTGVFQPQHF.

The J gene is TRBJ2-2, the V gene TRBV27; 7 nucleotides agree with TRBD2. V shed 10 bases, J shed 0 bases, and the junction held 5 bases outside the gene matches. Germline CDR1 is MNHEY and CDR2 is SMNVEV (reference sequence). The CDR3 contains 14 residues. CDR3 loop: CATRLAPNTGELFF. The CDR3 DNA reads as TGTGCCACCCGACTAGCTCCGAACACCGGGGAGCTGTTTTTT.

This clone showed up just once. V usage is TRBV28 and J usage is TRBJ2-3; 10 nucleotides line up with TRBD2. With V trimmed by 2 bases and J by 1 base, 0 bases remained unmatched. This CDR3 has 15 residues. CDR1 is MDHEN and CDR2 is SYDVKM in the germline V gene. In DNA, the CDR3 is TGTGCCAGCAGTTTACTAGCGGGAGGCACAGATACGCAGTATTTT. This gives the protein CASSLLAGGTDTQYF.

The chain combines TRBV11-2 with TRBJ1-1; TRBD1 agrees at 9 bases. V shed 5 bases and J 5 bases; nucleotides not matched to a gene: 9. The CDR3 is 15 amino acids. Germline values: CDR1 SGHAT, CDR2 FQNNGV. In nucleotides, the CDR3 is TGTGCCAGCAGCGAGACCACAGGGGGCTATACTGAAGCTTTCTTT. Translation: CASSETTGGYTEAFF.

The rearrangement joins TRBV5-6 to TRBJ2-7, with TRBD2 matching 8 bases. The V and J ends lost 4 bases and 1 base, in that order; junction bases with no gene match: 7. This CDR3 is 15 amino acids long. CDR1 and CDR2 from the germline V gene are SGHDT and YYEEEE. The DNA for the CDR3 is TGTGCCAGCAGCCAACTAGCGGCGCTTTCCTACGAGCAGTACTTC. Translated, it gives CASSQLAALSYEQYF.

The V gene is TRBV5-1, the J gene TRBJ2-7, with TRBD2 matching over 14 bases. With V trimmed by 5 bases and J by 3 bases, 7 bases remained unmatched. This CDR3 has 16 amino acids. Per the germline V gene, CDR1 is SGHRS and CDR2 is YFSETQ. This CDR3 is CASRTGTSGRSYEQYF. CDR3 nucleotide sequence: TGCGCCAGCAGAACCGGGACTAGCGGGAGAAGCTACGAGCAGTACTTC. Combining the CDR3 with reference TRBV5-1 and TRBJ2-7 gives the whole variable domain KAGVTQTPRYLIKTRGQQVTLSCSPISGHRSVSWYQQTPGQGLQFLFEYFSETQRNKGNFPGRFSGRQFSNSRSEMNVSTLELGDSALYLCASRTGTSGRSYEQYFGPGTRLTVT.

The rearrangement uses TRBV14 and TRBJ2-1; 7 bases line up with TRBD2. V was pared by 6 bases and J by 10 bases, with 9 bases of the junction left unmatched. CDR1 is SGHDN, CDR2 FVKESK, per germline. The CDR3 loop spans 13 amino acids. The CDR3: CASSATSDREQFF. The CDR3 DNA reads as TGTGCCAGCAGTGCAACTAGCGATCGAGAGCAGTTCTTC.

The chain employs TRBV19 and TRBJ2-7; 10 bases map to TRBD1. Germline-derived CDR1 and CDR2 are LNHDA and SQIVND (reference sequence). V lost 1 base, J lost 1 base, and 1 base stayed unmatched. The CDR3 spans 15 residues. This chain's CDR3 is CASSIAGQGSYEQYF. CDR3 coding DNA: TGTGCCAGTAGTATAGCGGGACAGGGGTCCTACGAGCAGTACTTC.

This chain uses TRBV19 with TRBJ1-5; a possible D gene is TRBD1 (5 bases). V lost 1 base to trimming and J lost 0 bases, with 7 bases between them. The germline V gene has CDR1 LNHDA and CDR2 SQIVND (reference sequence). This CDR3 has 15 residues. The CDR3 reads CASSIAGFSNQPQHF. In nucleotides, the CDR3 is TGTGCCAGTAGTATAGCAGGGTTTAGCAATCAGCCCCAGCATTTT.

The chain employs TRBV9 and TRBJ2-7, with 8 bases identical to TRBD2. The CDR3 is 13 amino acids. Germline CDR1 reads SGDLS; CDR2 reads YYNGEE. V was clipped by 5 bases and J by 5 bases; unmatched bases: 6. The CDR3 protein is CASSAGGADEQYF. The CDR3 bases are TGTGCCAGCAGTGCGGGGGGCGCGGACGAGCAGTACTTC.

The rearrangement links TRBV6-5 to TRBJ1-1, with D possibly being TRBD1 (5 bases). The germline CDR1 and CDR2 sequences are MNHEY and SVGAGI. CDR3 size: 14 residues. V lost 6 bases, J lost 1 base, and 12 bases lay in between. The CDR3 DNA sequence: TGTGCCAGCAGACAGGACACCGGGAACACTGAAGCTTTCTTT. Encoded protein: CASRQDTGNTEAFF.

As regards this clone: One end of the junction fails to match germline, which may point to a read error. The V call is TRBV27, the J call TRBJ1-5; no definite D call. Germline values: CDR1 MNHEY, CDR2 SMNVEV (reference sequence). CDR3 length: 13 residues. The chain's CDR3 is CASSLNSIQPQHF. The DNA of the CDR3 is TGTGCCAGCAGTTTGAACAGCATTCAGCCCCAGCATTTT.

The chain uses TRBV6-1 and TRBJ2-5, with 11 bases lining up with TRBD2. V lost 1 base to trimming and J lost 1 base; unmatched junction nucleotides: 2. CDR3 length: 16 residues. CDR1 and CDR2 (germline): MNHNS, SASEGT. The CDR3 nucleotides read TGTGCCAGCAGTGAAGTTAGCGGGAGGGCCCAAGAGACCCAGTACTTC. It specifies CASSEVSGRAQETQYF.

This rearrangement joins TRBV4-3 to TRBJ2-7, with a tentative D call TRBD1 (5 bases). Germline values: CDR1 LGHNA, CDR2 YSLEER. This CDR3 is built from 13 residues. Trimming took off 4 bases at V and 5 bases at J, with 12 bases between the two ends. The CDR3: CASSLGRRNEQYF. The CDR3 coding sequence is TGCGCCAGCAGCCTGGGGCGCCGAAACGAGCAGTACTTC.

The V and J genes are TRBV25-1 and TRBJ2-2; no definite D call. With 1 base removed from V and 1 base from J, the gap between germline ends came to 7 bases. The CDR3 has 15 amino acids. Germline lookup yields CDR1 MGHDK and CDR2 SYGVNS. CDR3 coding DNA: TGTGCCAGCAGTGAATCTCTAATGAACACCGGGGAGCTGTTTTTT. Encoded protein: CASSESLMNTGELFF.

This clone was detected once. The chain is built from TRBV18 and TRBJ2-7; D not certain. The CDR3 covers 12 residues. Germline V gives CDR1 KGHSH, CDR2 LQKENI. V lost 2 bases and J lost 5, with 7 bases in between. CDR3 residues: CASSPLANEQYF. The CDR3 DNA reads as TGTGCCAGCTCACCATTGGCCAACGAGCAGTACTTC.

The table lists this clone with a count of one. For the CDR3, the DNA is TGTGCCAGCAGCCATACAAAAACAGGGGTGGATGACACCGGGGAGCTGTTTTTT. Translating it yields CASSHTKTGVDDTGELFF. The gene calls are TRBV4-2 and TRBJ2-2; 7 nucleotides align to TRBD1. The germline V gene encodes CDR1 LGHNA and CDR2 YNFKEQ. V gave up 3 bases and J gave up 3 bases; unmatched junction bases: 13. This CDR3 is 18 amino acids long.

V is TRBV7-2 and J is TRBJ2-5; a weak D match, TRBD2 (6 bases). The CDR3 contains 14 residues. The V gene's germline CDR1 is SGHTA and CDR2 FQGNSA. With 3 bases removed from V and 5 bases from J, the gap between germline ends came to 13 bases. CDR3 coding DNA: TGTGCCAGCAGCTTCCTCCAAAGCGGGGAGACCCAGTACTTC. It translates to CASSFLQSGETQYF.

The gene calls are TRBV30 and TRBJ2-7, with TRBD2 matching 11 bases. The CDR3 extends over 14 amino acids. CDR1 GTSNPN and CDR2 SVGIG come from the germline V gene (reference sequence). The J segment lost 5 bases and the V segment lost 1 base, leaving 4 bases of the junction unmatched. CDR3 amino acids: CAWSELAGVDEQYF. The CDR3 DNA follows: TGTGCCTGGAGTGAACTAGCGGGAGTCGACGAGCAGTACTTC. Full variable domain (rest looked up from reference TRBV30 and TRBJ2-7): SQTIHQWPATLVQPVGSPLSLECTVEGTSNPNLYWYRQAAGRGLQLLFYSVGIGQISSEVPQNLSASRPQDRQFILSSKKLLLSDSGFYLCAWSELAGVDEQYFGPGTRLTVT.

The chain couples TRBV5-6 to TRBJ1-1, with D possibly being TRBD1 (5 bases). This CDR3 spans 14 amino acids. Germline V gene lookup returns CDR1 SGHDT and CDR2 YYEEEE. Trimming took 3 bases from V and 0 from J, leaving 9 bases between them. The CDR3 spells CASSWGDLNTEAFF. In DNA, the CDR3 is TGTGCCAGCAGCTGGGGGGATCTGAACACTGAAGCTTTCTTT.

The chain recombines TRBV29-1 with TRBJ2-2; D possibly corresponds to TRBD2 (6 bases). Per the germline V gene, CDR1 is SQVTM and CDR2 is ANQGSEA. Trimming removed 0 bases from V and 2 bases from J, with 13 bases in between. The CDR3 is 16 amino acids. CDR3 bases: TGCAGCGTTGAAGAACCGAAGGGACTTAACACCGGGGAGCTGTTTTTT. Its translation: CSVEEPKGLNTGELFF.

This sequence joins TRBV7-8 and TRBJ2-5; TRBD1 might be the D (5 bases). Trimming pared 5 bases from V and 1 base from J, leaving 17 bases between. This CDR3 has 16 residues. CDR1 and CDR2 (germline): SGHVS, FQNEAQ. CDR3 bases: TGTGCCAGCAGCCCGCTCCAGACAGCCCTCCAAGAGACCCAGTACTTC. Protein: CASSPLQTALQETQYF.

The CDR3 DNA reads as TGTGCCAGTAGTATAGGGGCAGCCAATAATGAAAAACTGTTTTTT. Translating gives CASSIGAANNEKLFF. This sequence joins TRBV19 and TRBJ1-4; D call uncertain. The CDR3 sequence is 15 residues long. Per the germline V gene, CDR1 is LNHDA and CDR2 is SQIVND (reference sequence). The V and J ends lost 1 base and 4 bases respectively, with 10 bases between them.

The table lists this clone with a few counts. V is TRBV29-1 and J is TRBJ1-2; 7 bases align to TRBD1. The CDR3 contains 12 residues. V was clipped by 7 bases and J by 2 bases; unmatched bases: 4. Germline V gives CDR1 SQVTM, CDR2 ANQGSEA. The DNA for the CDR3 is TGCAGCGGCCAGGACAGGAACTATGGCTACACCTTC. Its translation: CSGQDRNYGYTF.